The rows below give T cell receptor beta chains drawn from one sample of a study of T cells of healthy individuals. TCRdb re-called the 5' RACE reads with MiXCR, one entry per CDR3 protein. Here the sample spans 55,000 to 65,000 distinct CDR3 sequences, around 15% being singletons. Receptors were obtained from a human donor in good health. Both conserved end residues are trimmed from each CDR3. Fields, in order: V gene, CDR3 length, J gene, CDR3 protein.

>TRBV7-9|11|TRBJ1-1
ASSLTVNTEAF
>TRBV25-1|13|TRBJ2-1
ASSGGQLAYNEQF
>TRBV10-3|11|TRBJ2-7
AISGTVSDEQY
>TRBV10-3|12|TRBJ2-7
AISEGRASYEQY
>TRBV7-2|15|TRBJ2-2
ASSLSSWRRNTGELF
>TRBV7-2|11|TRBJ1-2
ASSPRQVDGYT
>TRBV7-9|13|TRBJ2-5
ASSFNGAVQETQY
>TRBV4-3|16|TRBJ1-2
ASSQDRPTGGRSYGYT
>TRBV4-3|13|TRBJ2-3
ASSQAWSRRDTQY
>TRBV20-1|14|TRBJ2-7
SAPKFSGEGSYEQY
>TRBV5-1|13|TRBJ2-3
ASSLTLEATDTQY
>TRBV5-1|13|TRBJ2-1
ASSLAGGPNNEQF
>TRBV6-1|17|TRBJ2-6
ASRGITGVPPSGANVLT
>TRBV18|13|TRBJ2-3
ASSPPSGRRDTQY
>TRBV7-9|13|TRBJ2-7
ASRLAGGRGDEQY
>TRBV5-5|10|TRBJ2-6
ASSSSTGVLT